This T cell receptor (beta chain) was sequenced in a study of T cell repertoires in cytomegalovirus infection. Germline loops: CDR1 ENHRY, CDR2 SYGVKD. This CDR3 has 13 amino acids. The germline V and J ends were trimmed by 6 bases and 8 bases, with 16 bases remaining between them. TCRdb fed the reads into MiXCR, producing one record per CDR3 protein. The profile shows approximately 750,000 distinct CDR3 sequences, about a third of them singletons. The source is a human donor in good health (CMV status not recorded). Some clones in this sample may be carry-over from other donors' samples. The sequenced sample was PBMCs. The genes are TRBV10-3 and TRBJ1-2; a possible D gene is TRBD1 (6 bases). The CDR3 loop reads CAISLEAGEGYTF. The CDR3 bases are TGTGCCATCAGCCTGGAGGCAGGGGAGGGCTACACCTTC.